Listed here are 14 T cell receptor beta chains from one sample, sequenced in a study of T cells in localized non-small cell lung cancer. Method: immunoSEQ multiplex PCR; TCRdb's copy keeps in-frame clones and lacks some. The sample yields approximately 37,000 clones, about 88% seen once. The sequencing used peripheral blood, collected before any cancer treatment. These receptor sequences come from a man between 18 and 50 years old with stage I lung adenocarcinoma.

As concerns this clone: An end of the junction differs from the germline gene, which may be a read error. The chain carries TRBV5-6 and TRBJ1-1; D is uncertain. Per germline, CDR1 SGHDT and CDR2 YYEEEE. The CDR3 spans 13 residues. CDR3 protein: CASSFTLNTEAFF. As DNA, the CDR3 is TGTGCCAGCAGCTTCACACTGAATACTGAAGCTTTCTTT.

The J gene is TRBJ2-1, the V gene TRBV4-3, with 13 bases matching TRBD2. This CDR3 has 18 residues. CDR1 LGHNA and CDR2 YSLEER come from the germline V gene. Trimming took 0 bases from V and 5 from J; bases not matched to a gene: 7. DNA of the CDR3: TGCGCCAGCAGCCAAGAAACTAGCGGGGGGGCGTACGACAATGAGCAGTTCTTC. It specifies CASSQETSGGAYDNEQFF.

The gene calls are TRBV7-9 and TRBJ1-1; the D is unclear. V shed 3 bases and J shed 9 bases, with 11 bases lying between them. Germline V gives CDR1 SEHNR, CDR2 FQNEAQ (reference sequence). The CDR3 has 12 residues. The DNA of the CDR3 is TGTGCCAGCAGCTTTTCGGCCGTACAAGCTTTCTTT. Protein sequence: CASSFSAVQAFF. Full variable domain (missing parts from reference TRBV7-9 and TRBJ1-1): DTGVSQNPRHKITKRGQNVTFRCDPISEHNRLYWYRQTLGQGPEFLTYFQNEAQLEKSRLLSDRFSAERPKGSFSTLEIQRTEQGDSAMYLCASSFSAVQAFFGQGTRLTVV.

This chain joins TRBV28 and TRBJ1-2, with 9 bases aligning to TRBD1. Trimming at V came to 5 bases and at J to 8 bases, leaving 9 bases not matched to a gene. Germline CDR1 and CDR2: MDHEN and SYDVKM. The CDR3 runs 14 residues. The CDR3 DNA sequence: TGTGCCAGCAGTCTCGGACAGGGGATAGGCGGCTACACCTTC. Its protein product is CASSLGQGIGGYTF.

The count of this clone is one. J is TRBJ1-5 and V is TRBV6-1; 7 nucleotides match TRBD1. Germline V gene data show CDR1 as MNHNS and CDR2 as SASEGT. Germline trimming cut 6 bases from V and 3 bases from J; bases unmatched to any gene: 8. This CDR3 contains 15 residues. CDR3 residues: CASREQGSPNQPQHF. As DNA, the CDR3 is TGTGCCAGCAGAGAACAGGGGTCTCCCAATCAGCCCCAGCATTTT.

The chain employs TRBV10-3 and TRBJ1-6; D unresolved. V gave up 0 bases and J gave up 7 bases, with 7 bases separating them. The germline V gene has CDR1 ENHRY and CDR2 SYGVKD. The CDR3 is 14 amino acids. Written as DNA, the CDR3 is TGTGCCATCAGTGAGTCGACGAGGAATTCACCCCTCCACTTT. Its translation: CAISESTRNSPLHF.

There are a few counts of this clone. Other DNA sequences from this sample encode an identical CDR3 as well. The CDR3: CASSWTSGGQETQYF. For the CDR3, the DNA is TGTGCCAGCAGCTGGACTAGCGGGGGGCAAGAGACCCAGTACTTC. V is TRBV5-4 and J is TRBJ2-5; 14 nucleotides line up with TRBD2. With 3 bases clipped from V and 2 bases from J, the junction kept 0 bases outside the gene matches. Germline CDR1 is SGHNT and CDR2 is YYREEE (reference sequence). The CDR3 length is 15 residues. Full variable domain (missing parts from reference TRBV5-4 and TRBJ2-5): ETGVTQSPTHLIKTRGQQVTLRCSSQSGHNTVSWYQQALGQGPQFIFQYYREEENGRGNFPPRFSGLQFPNYSSELNVNALELDDSALYLCASSWTSGGQETQYFGPGTRLLVL.

The rearrangement joins TRBV11-2 to TRBJ2-5; D is possibly TRBD1 (6 bases). Between the trimmed V and J ends, which lost 7 bases and 7 bases, there was a span of 19 bases. This CDR3 contains 14 residues. CDR1 is SGHAT, CDR2 FQNNGV, per germline. Here the CDR3 DNA reads TGTGCCAGCACCCTGAACAGGGTCGGGGTGACCCAGTACTTC. Translating gives CASTLNRVGVTQYF. The full variable domain, completed using reference TRBV11-2 and TRBJ2-5, is EAGVAQSPRYKIIEKRQSVAFWCNPISGHATLYWYQQILGQGPKLLIQFQNNGVVDDSQLPKDRFSAERLKGVDSTLKIQPAKLEDSAVYLCASTLNRVGVTQYFGPGTRLLVL.

The J gene is TRBJ2-1, the V gene TRBV28, with D maybe TRBD1 (6 bases). Germline V gives CDR1 MDHEN, CDR2 SYDVKM. The CDR3 has 14 amino acids. Trimming cost V 6 bases and J 2 bases, with 11 bases left between them. In DNA, the CDR3 is TGTGCCAGCAGCTTGGGACACGCCTACAATGAGCAGTTCTTC. Translated: CASSLGHAYNEQFF.

V gene TRBV9 combines with J gene TRBJ2-7; no clear D gene. This CDR3 is 13 amino acids long. The V end was cut by 0 bases, the J end by 5 bases, with 9 bases between. Germline V gene data show CDR1 as SGDLS and CDR2 as YYNGEE. The CDR3 sequence is CASSVAHVDEQYF. For the CDR3, the DNA is TGTGCCAGCAGCGTAGCCCACGTCGACGAGCAGTACTTC.

CDR3 DNA sequence: TGCAGCGTTGGTTTTAATAGCAATCAGCCCCAGCATTTT. Encoded protein: CSVGFNSNQPQHF. The rearrangement uses TRBV29-1 and TRBJ1-5; D gene ambiguous. There are 13 residues in the CDR3. Deletions cut 4 bases from V and 0 bases from J, with 7 bases between. The germline CDR1 and CDR2 sequences are SQVTM and ANQGSEA.

With respect to this clone: This is likely a read error, given that the CDR3 carries no conserved phenylalanine or tryptophan at its end. The gene calls are TRBV4-3 and TRBJ2-7; D not certain. The V gene's germline CDR1 is LGHNA and CDR2 YSLEER. Trimming stripped 1 base from V and 2 bases from J, with 9 bases between. The CDR3 contains 14 residues. The CDR3 region has the DNA TGCGCCAGCAGCCAAGTGCCAGGAGCCTACGAGCAGTACCTC. It translates to CASSQVPGAYEQYL.

CDR3: CASSPRQGARSYNSPLHF. CDR3 coding DNA: TGTGCCAGCAGCCCCAGACAGGGGGCGAGGTCCTATAATTCACCCCTCCACTTT. The V call is TRBV7-8, the J call TRBJ1-6; 10 bases line up with TRBD1. CDR1 SGHVS and CDR2 FQNEAQ come from the germline V gene. This CDR3 has 18 residues. V was pared by 5 bases and J by 1 base, with 8 bases of the junction left unmatched.

V and J are TRBV2 and TRBJ1-1, with a possible D match to TRBD1 (5 bases). The germline gives CDR1 SNHLY, CDR2 FYNNEI. The CDR3 runs 14 residues. Trimming removed 8 bases from V and 5 bases from J, with 18 bases in between. CDR3 residues: CASLGTGGETEAFF. CDR3 in DNA: TGTGCCAGCCTGGGGACGGGGGGTGAAACTGAAGCTTTCTTT.